This record concerns one T cell receptor beta chain sequence. Per germline, CDR1 MNHEY and CDR2 SVGAGI. The V end was cut by 5 bases, the J end by 7 bases, with 9 bases between. This CDR3 spans 12 amino acids. The data originate from a study of shared clonotypes between healthy human individuals. Turning to the study itself: The study drew on a couple of women and a few men aged 18 to 49 as donors.

Sequenced by immunoSEQ multiplex PCR; TCRdb stores in-frame clones only, minus some. The table includes millions of clones, roughly 91% detected once. CD8 cells regarded as naive lacked CD45RO, were positively chosen for CCR7, and omitted terminally differentiated effector memory CD45RA+ cells. The V call is TRBV6-5, the J call TRBJ2-1; D is possibly TRBD1 (6 bases). Sequenced input: naive CD8+ T cells from PBMCs. The receptor's source is a man younger than 35 in good health. Some clones in this sample may be carry-over from other donors' samples. The CDR3 reads CASSVQGNEQFF. The CDR3 nucleotides read TGTGCCAGCAGTGTACAGGGAAATGAGCAGTTCTTC.